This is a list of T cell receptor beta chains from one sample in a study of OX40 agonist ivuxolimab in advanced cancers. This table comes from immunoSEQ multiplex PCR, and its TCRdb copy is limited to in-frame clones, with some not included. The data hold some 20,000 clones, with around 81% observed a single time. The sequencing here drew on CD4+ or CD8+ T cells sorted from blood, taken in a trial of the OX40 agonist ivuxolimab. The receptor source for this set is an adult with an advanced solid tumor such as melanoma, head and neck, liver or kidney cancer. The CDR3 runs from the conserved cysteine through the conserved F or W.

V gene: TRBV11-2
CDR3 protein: CASSSQGFSGKLFF

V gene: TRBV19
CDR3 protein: CASAIDGWGVNTEAFF

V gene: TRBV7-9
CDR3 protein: CASSWGNTGELFF

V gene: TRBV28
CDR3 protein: CASSLIRGEQYF

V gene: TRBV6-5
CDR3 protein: CASSGGTGTDRAFF

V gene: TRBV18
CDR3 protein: CASSPALNTGELFF

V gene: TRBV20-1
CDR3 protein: CSAKWGREQYF

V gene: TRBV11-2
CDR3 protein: CASSFVLTGGTGELFF

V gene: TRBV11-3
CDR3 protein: CASSELAGEGGQFF

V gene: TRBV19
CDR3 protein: CASSIGAGWYNEQFF

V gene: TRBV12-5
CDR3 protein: CASGLGSRTAHNEQFF

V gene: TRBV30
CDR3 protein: CAWKTSGRVNIQYF

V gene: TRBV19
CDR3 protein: CASSKLISGRRYEQYF

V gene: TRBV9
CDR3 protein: CASSSSGLSSYNEQFF

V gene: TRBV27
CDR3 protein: CASSFAGEDEQFF